The entry that follows covers one T cell receptor beta chain sequence. Sequenced by immunoSEQ multiplex PCR; TCRdb stores in-frame clones only, minus some. This sample yields around 56,000 clones, of which about 82% are seen a single time; less than 3.5% belongs to the top ten. This entry is derived from a study of PD-L1 blockade in urothelial cancer. The CDR3 is 14 residues long. V lost 4 bases to trimming and J lost 1 base, with 7 bases between them. Germline CDR1 and CDR2: ENHRY and SYGVKD. The V and J genes are TRBV10-3 and TRBJ2-2; unclear D gene. Source: PBMCs, taken around atezolizumab (anti-PD-L1) treatment. The clonotype comes from a man in his fifties or sixties with urothelial cancer. The CDR3 nucleotides are TGTGCCATCAGTGCGCGGCAGAACACCGGGGAGCTGTTTTTT. This translates into CAISARQNTGELFF.